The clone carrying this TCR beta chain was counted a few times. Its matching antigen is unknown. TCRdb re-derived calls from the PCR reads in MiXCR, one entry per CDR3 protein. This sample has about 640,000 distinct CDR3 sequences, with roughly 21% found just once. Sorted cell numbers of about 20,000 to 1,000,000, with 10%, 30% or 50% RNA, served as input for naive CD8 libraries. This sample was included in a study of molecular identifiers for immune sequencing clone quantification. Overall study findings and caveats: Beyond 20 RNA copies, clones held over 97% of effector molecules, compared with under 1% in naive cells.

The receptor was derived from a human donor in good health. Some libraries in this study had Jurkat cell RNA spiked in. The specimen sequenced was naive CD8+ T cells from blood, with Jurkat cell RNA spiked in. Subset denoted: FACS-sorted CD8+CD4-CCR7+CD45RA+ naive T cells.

The CDR3 DNA is TGCGCCAGCGTCGATACCAGGGGGTTTGGAAACACCATATATTTT. It specifies CASVDTRGFGNTIYF. The V and J genes are TRBV4-1 and TRBJ1-3, with 7 nucleotides matching TRBD1. The germline V gene has CDR1 MGHRA and CDR2 YSYEKL. This CDR3 comprises 15 residues. With 8 bases clipped from V and 3 bases from J, the junction kept 10 bases outside the gene matches.